The rows below give T cell receptor beta chains drawn from one sample of a study of T cell responses to AZD1222 COVID-19 vaccine. Profiled with immunoSEQ multiplex PCR; TCRdb holds only in-frame clones, not every one. This sample has 95,000 or so clones; roughly 84% occur once, and the top ten carry 2.5% to 3.5%. Source: peripheral blood, taken on day 0 of AZD1222 vaccination. The receptors come from an adult in good health. The CDR3 runs from the conserved cysteine through the conserved F or W. A D gene is named only where the DNA matches it firmly. Part of the rows lack a size; the others show once, few, many or a class for expanded clones.

CASSPSSTGELFF	TGTGCCAGCTCACCATCTAGCACCGGGGAGCTGTTTTTT	TRBV18	TRBJ2-2	.	.
CASSDRDRGSAGELFF	TGTGCCAGTAGTGACCGGGACAGGGGGAGTGCCGGGGAGCTGTTTTTT	TRBV19	TRBJ2-2	few	TRBD1
CATSESSGNTIYF	TGTGCCACCTCTGAGAGCTCTGGAAACACCATATATTTT	TRBV6-5	TRBJ1-3	.	.
CASSPGILDYGYTF	TGTGCCAGCTCACCAGGGATCCTGGACTATGGCTACACCTTC	TRBV18	TRBJ1-2	.	.
CASSTSTGTEAFF	TGCGCCAGCAGCACGTCTACAGGAACTGAAGCTTTCTTT	TRBV4-1	TRBJ1-1	.	.
CASSIAAGSYEQYF	TGTGCCAGTAGTATCGCGGCCGGATCCTACGAGCAGTACTTC	TRBV19	TRBJ2-7	.	.
CASSWDRSTGTF	TGTGCCAGCTCATGGGACAGATCTACTGGGACCTTC	TRBV18	TRBJ1-2	.	TRBD1
CASTAGGSYNSPLHF	TGTGCCAGCACAGCAGGGGGGTCCTATAATTCACCCCTCCACTTT	TRBV6-4	TRBJ1-6	.	TRBD1
CASSLPDPYEQYF	TGTGCCAGCAGCTTACCTGACCCCTACGAGCAGTACTTC	TRBV7-8	TRBJ2-7	.	.
CASTQASTKNIQYF	TGTGCCAGCACCCAAGCCTCGACTAAAAACATTCAGTACTTC	TRBV28	TRBJ2-4	once	.
CASGLVLGAGQHF	TGTGCTAGTGGTTTGGTATTAGGGGCCGGCCAGCATTTT	TRBV12-5	TRBJ1-5	once	.
CASSYGTVNTGELFF	TGTGCCAGCAGTTACGGGACAGTGAACACCGGGGAGCTGTTTTTT	TRBV6-2/TRBV6-3	TRBJ2-2	.	TRBD1
CASSLATSGNTIYF	TGTGCCAGCAGTTTGGCGACCTCTGGAAACACCATATATTTT	TRBV6-5	TRBJ1-3	.	.
CASSPPGPGNTIYF	TGTGCCAGCTCACCACCAGGGCCAGGAAACACCATATATTTT	TRBV18	TRBJ1-3	.	.
CASSQAGTPRSNEKLFF	TGCGCCAGCAGCCAAGCGGGCACACCCAGGTCTAATGAAAAACTGTTTTTT	TRBV4-3	TRBJ1-4	.	.
CASSLAPYYGYTF	TGTGCCAGCAGTTTGGCACCATATTATGGCTACACCTTC	TRBV28	TRBJ1-2	.	.
CASSLRGLGTEAFF	TGTGCCAGCAGCTTAAGGGGGCTTGGCACTGAAGCTTTCTTT	TRBV7-3	TRBJ1-1	.	.
CASSEQQGKGELFF	TGCGCCAGCAGCGAACAACAGGGAAAGGGGGAGCTGTTTTTT	TRBV5-1	TRBJ2-2	.	.
CASSDRDNEAFF	TGTGCCAGCAGTGACCGGGACAACGAAGCTTTCTTT	TRBV6-1	TRBJ1-1	.	.
CASSFAGQFYGYTF	TGTGCCAGCAGCTTCGCCGGACAGTTCTATGGCTACACCTTC	TRBV11-2	TRBJ1-2	.	.
CASSRRDRDNSPLHF	TGTGCCAGCAGTCGCCGGGACAGGGATAATTCACCCCTCCACTTT	TRBV6-2/TRBV6-3	TRBJ1-6	.	TRBD1
CASSPLSRDSGGVDTQYF	TGTGCCAGCAGCCCACTTTCCCGGGACAGCGGAGGGGTGGATACGCAGTATTTT	TRBV11-2	TRBJ2-3	few	.
CASSLRVYTEAFF	TGTGCCAGCAGCCTCAGGGTTTACACTGAAGCTTTCTTT	TRBV11-3	TRBJ1-1	.	.
CASSLDILGGPQHF	TGTGCCAGCAGCTTAGACATTCTCGGGGGGCCCCAGCATTTT	TRBV7-9	TRBJ1-5	once	.
CASTGTGRGREKLFF	TGTGCCAGCACCGGGACAGGGAGGGGTAGGGAAAAACTGTTTTTT	TRBV28	TRBJ1-4	.	TRBD1
CASSQDGRRQDRYLHF	TGTGCCAGCAGCCAAGATGGGCGGCGTCAGGACCGCTACCTCCACTTT	TRBV3-1/TRBV3-2	TRBJ1-6	.	.
CASSRDSPSYPLHF	TGTGCCAGCAGCCGGGACAGCCCGAGCTATCCCCTCCACTTT	TRBV14	TRBJ1-6	.	TRBD1
CASSPDRTSQHF	TGTGCCAGCAGTCCGGACAGGACGTCCCAGCATTTT	TRBV6-5	TRBJ1-5	.	TRBD1
CAISEQETGEGYTF	TGTGCCATCAGTGAGCAGGAAACAGGGGAGGGCTACACCTTC	TRBV10-3	TRBJ1-2	.	TRBD1
CASSFGGSQPQHF	TGTGCCAGCAGCTTTGGCGGTAGCCAGCCCCAGCATTTT	TRBV5-6	TRBJ1-5	.	.
CASSLAHPSGGTEQYF	TGTGCCAGCAGCTTAGCTCATCCTAGCGGGGGTACCGAGCAGTACTTC	TRBV7-9	TRBJ2-7	.	TRBD2